This TCR beta chain was sequenced for a study of T cells in localized non-small cell lung cancer. Study-level points and caveats: Because sequencing included only one region (of the tumor), heterogeneity remains possible. Appearing in adjacent lung were a median approximately 60 of the top 100 tumor clones. The highest T cell clonality was in uninvolved adjacent lung, above tumor. Higher blood T cell density went with longer overall survival.

Worth noting for this clone: Its specificity is unknown.

TCRdb's table, derived via immunoSEQ multiplex PCR, lists solely in-frame clones and lacks some. The table has 15,000 to 25,000 clones, around nine tenths seen once; the top ten hold less than 4.5%. The CDR3 is made up of 13 amino acids. Trimming removed 7 bases from V and 6 bases from J; junction bases left unmatched: 8. Germline CDR1 is LNHDA and CDR2 is SQIVND (reference sequence). The chain has TRBV19 and TRBJ1-2; 7 nucleotides match TRBD1. This receptor was identified in a male donor older than 55 with stage I squamous cell lung carcinoma. Source: peripheral blood, taken before any cancer treatment. CDR3 in amino acids: CASNLQGGDGYTF. The CDR3 region has the DNA TGTGCCAGTAATCTTCAGGGGGGTGATGGCTACACCTTC.